This section outlines one T cell receptor beta chain sequence together with its context. This record belongs to a study of blood T cell repertoires in COVID-19. The table came from immunoSEQ multiplex PCR; TCRdb's copy has only in-frame clones and leaves some out. Among 200,000 or so clones listed, around 87% were seen once. Germline values: CDR1 SGHRS, CDR2 YFSETQ. The CDR3 has 17 residues. V trimming: 3 bases; J trimming: 1 base; junction bases outside the gene matches: 11. This TCR was sampled from a man between 60 and 70 years old with acute or convalescent COVID-19. The sequenced sample consisted of peripheral blood. The rearrangement joins TRBV5-1 to TRBJ2-3; TRBD2 aligns across 7 bases. CDR3 sequence reads: CASSSPNLSGGTDTQYF. The CDR3 DNA reads TGCGCCAGCAGCTCCCCCAACCTAAGCGGGGGCACAGATACGCAGTATTTT.